These 18 T cell receptor beta chains came from one sample sequenced in a study of T cell repertoires in cytomegalovirus infection. One entry per CDR3 protein results from TCRdb running MiXCR on the reads. The profile shows about 740,000 distinct CDR3 sequences, roughly 36% of them singletons. These TCRs are of unknown antigen specificity. The sequenced sample was cultured PBMCs, obtained from culture after CMV antigen stimulation. These receptors originate from a human donor in good health (CMV status not recorded). Some clones in this sample may be carry-over from other donors' samples.

This clonotype was detected many times. The CDR3 sequence: CASSLAGQTMYEQYF. The CDR3 DNA reads TGTGCCAGCAGCTTAGCGGGACAGACGATGTACGAGCAGTACTTC. V and J are TRBV7-2 and TRBJ2-7; 7 positions match TRBD1. This CDR3 comprises 15 residues. The ends lost 0 bases at V and 4 bases at J; junction bases unmatched: 6. Germline lookup yields CDR1 SGHTA and CDR2 FQGNSA.

This clonotype was seen a handful of times. This chain links TRBV20-1 with TRBJ2-1; 7 bases line up with TRBD2. The CDR3 is 14 residues long. J lost 2 bases, V lost 5 bases, and 6 bases had no gene match. The V gene's germline CDR1 is DFQATT and CDR2 SNEGSKA (reference sequence). The DNA for the CDR3 is TGCAGTGCTCCTAGCGGAGGGACCTACAATGAGCAGTTCTTC. This sequence encodes CSAPSGGTYNEQFF.

V gene TRBV18 combines with J gene TRBJ2-2, with D hard to call. Germline V gene sequence: CDR1 KGHSH, CDR2 LQKENI. This CDR3 has 15 amino acids. The V gene lost 3 bases and the J gene lost 2 bases, with 10 bases spanning the gap. This chain's CDR3 is CASSPKRHNTGELFF. The CDR3 region has the DNA TGTGCCAGCTCACCGAAGAGACACAACACCGGGGAGCTGTTTTTT.

The CDR3 DNA follows: TGTGCCAGCAGTGATATGGGGGGGGCTCGCTCCGAGCAGTACTTC. The encoded protein is CASSDMGGARSEQYF. This chain connects TRBV6-1 to TRBJ2-7; possibly TRBD2 for D (7 bases). Germline CDR1 MNHNS, CDR2 SASEGT. The CDR3 sequence is 15 residues long. Trimming removed 3 bases from V and 6 bases from J, with 18 bases in between.

The V call is TRBV12-3 or TRBV12-4, the J call TRBJ1-5; weak D call: TRBD1 (5 bases). With 6 bases removed from V and 0 bases from J, the gap between germline ends came to 30 bases. The CDR3 spans 21 residues. This CDR3 reads CASSPDNFDAHSFYSNQPQHF. The CDR3 DNA sequence: TGTGCCAGCAGCCCGGACAATTTCGACGCCCACAGTTTTTATAGCAATCAGCCCCAGCATTTT.

The V call is TRBV4-3, the J call TRBJ2-7; tentative D call: TRBD1 (5 bases). In germline, CDR1 is LGHNA, CDR2 YSLEER. Trimming cost V 2 bases and J 6 bases, with 17 bases left between them. CDR3 length: 15 amino acids. CDR3 sequence: CASSQSLGAPSEQYF. CDR3 nucleotide sequence: TGCGCCAGCAGCCAATCCTTAGGGGCCCCATCCGAGCAGTACTTC.

V and J are TRBV27 and TRBJ2-5; D uncertain. Trimming removed 4 bases from V and 0 bases from J, with 6 bases in between. Germline CDR1 is MNHEY and CDR2 is SMNVEV (reference sequence). The CDR3 is 13 residues long. The CDR3 reads CASSSANQETQYF. DNA for the CDR3: TGTGCCAGCAGTTCGGCCAACCAAGAGACCCAGTACTTC.

Only a few counts were recorded for this clonotype. This chain uses TRBV7-6 with TRBJ2-5; D may be TRBD2 (6 bases). Trimming shortened V by 8 bases and J by 5 bases, and 18 bases separated the two germline ends. This CDR3 comprises 14 residues. CDR1 SGHVS and CDR2 FNYEAQ come from the germline V gene. The CDR3, as DNA: TGTGCCAGCGCTCTTTGGGGCAGCGGGGAGACCCAGTACTTC. This translates into CASALWGSGETQYF.

About this clonotype: In this CDR3 the conserved last residue, phenylalanine or tryptophan, is missing, so a read error is likely. The chain employs TRBV4-3 and TRBJ2-1; D might be TRBD1 or TRBD2, each matching 6 bases. The CDR3 runs to 16 residues. Trimming removed 5 bases at V and 0 bases at J, with 14 bases between. Germline V CDR1 and CDR2: LGHNA, YSLEER. CDR3 amino acids: CASSFVGGASYNEQFL. Here the CDR3 DNA reads TGCGCCAGCAGCTTTGTCGGGGGCGCCTCCTACAATGAGCAGTTCTTA.

This clonotype was counted between two and nine times. This rearrangement joins TRBV11-2 to TRBJ2-2, with D perhaps TRBD2 (6 bases). The V end was cut by 6 bases, the J end by 5 bases, with 13 bases between. The CDR3 runs to 14 residues. Per the germline V gene, CDR1 is SGHAT and CDR2 is FQNNGV. The CDR3 loop is CASSQGRRTGELFF. CDR3 DNA: TGTGCCAGCAGTCAAGGGAGGCGAACCGGGGAGCTGTTTTTT.

This clonotype was observed at least ten times. The genes are TRBV7-2 and TRBJ1-5, with 7 bases lining up with TRBD1. CDR1 is SGHTA and CDR2 is FQGNSA in the germline V gene. The J segment lost 1 base and the V segment lost 2 bases, leaving 5 bases of the junction unmatched. The CDR3 is 16 amino acids. CDR3 sequence (DNA): TGTGCCAGCAGCTTAAGGACAGGATTCAGCAATCAGCCCCAGCATTTT. Its protein product is CASSLRTGFSNQPQHF.

The V and J genes are TRBV10-3 and TRBJ2-5; TRBD2 matches at 7 bases. V lost 4 bases to trimming and J lost 0 bases; unmatched junction nucleotides: 5. Germline V gene lookup returns CDR1 ENHRY and CDR2 SYGVKD. This CDR3 comprises 15 residues. The CDR3 loop reads CAISAASGDQETQYF. Written as DNA, the CDR3 is TGTGCCATCAGTGCGGCTAGCGGAGACCAAGAGACCCAGTACTTC.

The V call is TRBV7-8, the J call TRBJ2-5; TRBD1 aligns across 9 bases. The trim removed 6 bases at V and 5 bases at J, leaving 7 bases unmatched. From germline, CDR1 is SGHVS and CDR2 FQNEAQ. This CDR3 has 14 residues. The CDR3: CASRHRGLRETQYF. The CDR3 DNA follows: TGTGCCAGCAGGCACAGGGGGCTACGGGAGACCCAGTACTTC.

The chain employs TRBV15 and TRBJ1-3; D is possibly TRBD1 (5 bases). Between the trimmed V and J ends, which lost 0 bases and 4 bases, there was a span of 16 bases. CDR1 LNHNV and CDR2 YYDKDF come from the germline V gene (reference sequence). The CDR3 totals 17 residues. The chain's CDR3 is CATSRDWGVGIGNTIYF. As DNA, the CDR3 is TGTGCCACCAGCAGAGACTGGGGGGTAGGCATCGGAAACACCATATATTTT.

This clonotype was seen a handful of times. The chain is built from TRBV6-1 and TRBJ2-3; D is unresolved. CDR3 size: 14 residues. The V and J ends lost 8 bases and 0 bases respectively, with 12 bases between them. Germline CDR1 MNHNS, CDR2 SASEGT. The CDR3 DNA follows: TGTGCCAGCCTCAAACCTTTAAGCACAGATACGCAGTATTTT. Amino acids: CASLKPLSTDTQYF.

This clonotype has just a few counts. The V call is TRBV20-1, the J call TRBJ2-3; unclear D gene. Germline V lookup: CDR1 DFQATT, CDR2 SNEGSKA (reference sequence). This CDR3 spans 13 amino acids. Trimming pared 3 bases from V and 2 bases from J, leaving 9 bases between. In DNA form, the CDR3 reads TGCAGTGCTAGTCGGCAGGTCACAGATACGCAGTATTTT. Translating gives CSASRQVTDTQYF.

J is TRBJ2-1 and V is TRBV4-3; 9 bases agree with TRBD2. Germline trimming cut 1 base from V and 1 base from J; bases unmatched to any gene: 5. Germline CDR1 LGHNA, CDR2 YSLEER. The CDR3 has 17 amino acids. The CDR3 loop reads CASSQVIAGGSYNEQFF. CDR3 coding DNA: TGCGCCAGCAGCCAAGTAATCGCGGGAGGGTCCTACAATGAGCAGTTCTTC.

The rearrangement joins TRBV28 to TRBJ2-7, with 7 positions matching TRBD2. The V gene end was trimmed by 5 bases and the J gene end by 2 bases; junction bases not matched to a gene: 6. Per germline, CDR1 MDHEN and CDR2 SYDVKM. This CDR3 has 14 residues. The CDR3 reads CASSTSGRPYEQYF. The DNA for the CDR3 is TGTGCCAGCAGTACATCCGGGAGGCCCTACGAGCAGTACTTC.